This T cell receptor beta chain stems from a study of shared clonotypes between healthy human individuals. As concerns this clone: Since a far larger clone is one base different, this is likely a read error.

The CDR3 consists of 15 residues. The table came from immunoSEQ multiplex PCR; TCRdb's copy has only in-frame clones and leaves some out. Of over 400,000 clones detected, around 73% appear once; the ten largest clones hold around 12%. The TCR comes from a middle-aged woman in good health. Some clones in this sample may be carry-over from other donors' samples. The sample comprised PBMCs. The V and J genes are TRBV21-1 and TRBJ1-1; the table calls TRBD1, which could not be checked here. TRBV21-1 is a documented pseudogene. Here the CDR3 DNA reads TGTGCCGGCAGCACCCGACAGGGGGCAAGGAAAAGGGCTTTCTTT. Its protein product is CAGSTRQGARKRAFF.